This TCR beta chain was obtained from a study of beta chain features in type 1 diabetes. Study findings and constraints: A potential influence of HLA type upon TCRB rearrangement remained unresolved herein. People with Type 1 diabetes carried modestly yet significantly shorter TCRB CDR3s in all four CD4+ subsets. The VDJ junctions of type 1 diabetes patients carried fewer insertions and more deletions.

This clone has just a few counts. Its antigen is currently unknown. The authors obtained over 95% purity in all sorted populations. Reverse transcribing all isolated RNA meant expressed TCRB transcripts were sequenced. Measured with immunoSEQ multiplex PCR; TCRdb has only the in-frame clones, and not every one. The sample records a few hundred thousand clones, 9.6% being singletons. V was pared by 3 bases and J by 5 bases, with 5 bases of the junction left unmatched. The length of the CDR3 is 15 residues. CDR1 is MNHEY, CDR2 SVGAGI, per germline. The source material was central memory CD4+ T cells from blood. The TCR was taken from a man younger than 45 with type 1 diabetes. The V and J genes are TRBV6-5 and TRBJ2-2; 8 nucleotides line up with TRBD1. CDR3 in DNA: TGTGCCAGCAGTTATCAGGGGGCGCTAACCGGGGAGCTGTTTTTT. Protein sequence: CASSYQGALTGELFF.